This T cell receptor beta chain came from a study of shared T cell receptors in the human thymus. This CDR3 spans 15 amino acids. The V and J ends lost 3 bases and 3 bases respectively, with 16 bases between them. Germline V gene lookup returns CDR1 SGHRS and CDR2 YFSETQ. The repertoire was sequenced with immunoSEQ multiplex PCR; TCRdb's copy has only in-frame clones and lacks some. Of 640,000 or so clones in the sample, about 90% were seen once. This sample was shared with a second study, whose subject was human thymus T cells.

V is TRBV5-1 and J is TRBJ2-7; D may be TRBD1 (5 bases). Input material: thymocytes. The sequence was collected from a boy in the first two years of life with a congenital heart defect. The CDR3 protein is CASSSFQGLLYEQYF. CDR3 sequence (DNA): TGCGCCAGCAGCTCCTTCCAGGGATTACTCTACGAGCAGTACTTC.